This entry concerns a single TCR beta chain. This entry belongs to a study of blood T cell repertoires in COVID-19. Individuals drawn from around 25 US areas were about 18 to 95 years old. Clinical histories supplied by participants themselves formed the basis of cohort assignment. TCRdb's copy holds only in-frame clones and misses some; the assay was immunoSEQ multiplex PCR. The sample lists about 500,000 clones, about nine tenths occurring once. Germline V gene sequence: CDR1 SEHNR, CDR2 FQNEAQ (reference sequence). CDR3 length equals 16 residues. Trimming stripped 5 bases from V and 0 bases from J, with 16 bases between.

Sequencing was done on a sample of PBMCs or T cells enriched from blood (not recorded which). This receptor was obtained from a young woman who had recovered from COVID-19. J is TRBJ1-1 and V is TRBV7-9; D is unresolved. CDR3 in amino acids: CASSRAGRTLNTEAFF. DNA for the CDR3: TGTGCCAGCAGCCGCGCGGGCAGAACACTGAACACTGAAGCTTTCTTT.